The 14 T cell receptor beta chains in this list originate from one sample, sequenced in a study of identical twins. TCRdb fed the 5' RACE reads into MiXCR, producing one record per CDR3 protein. The sample includes 400,000 or so distinct CDR3 sequences, approximately 9.1% of them seen just once. The sequencing sample was made of naive T cells sorted from blood. These TCRs come from a woman aged 45 to 65 in good health.

Note on this clonotype: Since a much larger clone is just one base distant, this may be a read error. This sequence joins TRBV11-2 and TRBJ2-2; D tentatively fits TRBD1 or TRBD2 (5 bases each). This CDR3 is 17 amino acids long. V shed 1 base and J shed 3 bases, with 15 bases lying between them. Germline V lookup: CDR1 SGHAT, CDR2 FQNNGV. As DNA, the CDR3 is TGTGCCAGCAGCTTAGGTCCTAGAGGGACCTACACCGGGGAGCTGTTTTTT. Translated: CASSLGPRGTYTGELFF.

Ten or more counts support this clonotype. The rearrangement links TRBV5-1 to TRBJ2-1; TRBD2 matches 7 bases. Germline CDR1 SGHRS, CDR2 YFSETQ. The CDR3 loop spans 15 amino acids. V gave up 7 bases and J gave up 4 bases; unmatched junction bases: 11. CDR3 coding DNA: TGCGCCAGCCCTTCTGTCCTAGCGGATTACAATGAGCAGTTCTTC. It codes for CASPSVLADYNEQFF.

The gene calls are TRBV4-2 and TRBJ2-1, with TRBD2 as a possible D gene (5 bases). Trimming removed 1 base at V and 4 bases at J, with 17 bases between. In germline, CDR1 is LGHNA, CDR2 YNFKEQ. The CDR3 extends over 17 amino acids. The CDR3 DNA sequence: TGTGCCAGCAGCCAAGGGAGAGCGGCCCCCCCTTACAATGAGCAGTTCTTC. Translating gives CASSQGRAAPPYNEQFF.

This clonotype was observed at least ten times. This chain uses TRBV13 with TRBJ2-1; D may be TRBD2 (5 bases). CDR3 length equals 12 residues. Trimming took off 5 bases at V and 11 bases at J, with 13 bases between the two ends. Germline V lookup: CDR1 PRHDT, CDR2 FYEKMQ (reference sequence). Here the CDR3 reads CASSILDSQQFF. CDR3 DNA sequence: TGTGCCAGCAGCATACTGGACTCGCAGCAGTTCTTC.

DNA of the CDR3: TGCGCCAGCAGTGTATCCAGGGATGATCAGCCCCAGCATTTT. This translates into CASSVSRDDQPQHF. This chain uses TRBV10-2 with TRBJ1-5; the D gene is possibly TRBD1 (5 bases). The CDR3 extends over 14 amino acids. The germline V gene has CDR1 WSHSY and CDR2 SAAADI. V lost 4 bases and J lost 5, with 12 bases in between.

V usage is TRBV5-5 and J usage is TRBJ2-7, with D maybe TRBD2 (6 bases). Trimming pared 0 bases from V and 0 bases from J, leaving 13 bases between. The CDR3 sequence is 16 residues long. Germline V CDR1 and CDR2: SGHKS, YYEKEE (reference sequence). The CDR3 DNA reads as TGTGCCAGCAGCTTGGGAGTAGCGACTAGCTCCTACGAGCAGTACTTC. This gives the protein CASSLGVATSSYEQYF.

This clonotype was recorded a few times. The rearrangement uses TRBV2 and TRBJ1-5; no reliable D call. CDR1 SNHLY and CDR2 FYNNEI come from the germline V gene. The CDR3 extends over 13 amino acids. Deletions cut 3 bases from V and 7 bases from J, with 10 bases between. CDR3 in amino acids: CASSENRGQPQHF. For the CDR3, the DNA is TGTGCCAGCAGTGAGAACCGAGGGCAGCCCCAGCATTTT.

This clonotype was seen a few times. V and J are TRBV5-1 and TRBJ1-2; tentatively, D is TRBD1 (5 bases). The V gene's germline CDR1 is SGHRS and CDR2 YFSETQ. The CDR3 extends over 14 amino acids. Trimming took off 0 bases at V and 4 bases at J, with 10 bases between the two ends. The CDR3 DNA reads as TGCGCCAGCAGCTTGGCTACAGGAGTCTATGGCTACACCTTC. Its translation: CASSLATGVYGYTF.

Ten or more counts support this clonotype. The V and J genes are TRBV29-1 and TRBJ2-7; 7 positions agree with TRBD2. CDR3 length equals 14 residues. V lost 1 base and J lost 0; bases outside the gene matches: 3. Germline assignment: CDR1 SQVTM and CDR2 ANQGSEA. The CDR3, as DNA: TGCAGCGTTGAAGGGTTAGCGGGCTCCTACGAGCAGTACTTC. It encodes CSVEGLAGSYEQYF.

This clonotype occurred many times. The V call is TRBV29-1, the J call TRBJ2-3; D unresolved. This CDR3 is 11 amino acids long. Trimming stripped 4 bases from V and 8 bases from J, with 10 bases between. From germline, CDR1 is SQVTM and CDR2 ANQGSEA. CDR3 bases: TGCAGCGTTGCTGGTGGTCTTACGCAGTATTTT. Translated, it gives CSVAGGLTQYF.

The chain has TRBV11-2 and TRBJ2-4, with no clear D. This CDR3 region has 12 residues. V was pared by 6 bases and J by 8 bases, with 11 bases between. Germline V lookup: CDR1 SGHAT, CDR2 FQNNGV. CDR3 loop: CASRSPTYIQYF. CDR3 bases: TGTGCCAGCAGATCACCTACTTACATTCAGTACTTC.

This clonotype was counted ten times or more. The J gene is TRBJ2-1, the V gene TRBV5-1, with D possibly called TRBD1 or TRBD2 (5 bases each). Per germline, CDR1 SGHRS and CDR2 YFSETQ. The V end was cut by 1 base, the J end by 8 bases, with 13 bases between. This CDR3 has 14 amino acids. The CDR3 region is CASSLFWGSDEQFF. Here the CDR3 DNA reads TGCGCCAGCAGCTTGTTTTGGGGGAGCGATGAGCAGTTCTTC.

V is TRBV5-1 and J is TRBJ2-1; D call uncertain. The CDR3 runs to 14 residues. The V gene lost 1 base and the J gene lost 0 bases, with 5 bases spanning the gap. Per the germline V gene, CDR1 is SGHRS and CDR2 is YFSETQ. The CDR3 DNA sequence: TGCGCCAGCAGCTTGCAGAGCTCCTACAATGAGCAGTTCTTC. It translates to CASSLQSSYNEQFF.

The sample holds many counts of this clonotype. This chain links TRBV7-3 with TRBJ1-1, with 7 bases that match TRBD1. The CDR3 has 15 residues. Germline CDR1 reads SGHTA; CDR2 reads FQGTGA. The J segment lost 5 bases and the V segment lost 5 bases, leaving 11 bases of the junction unmatched. The CDR3 sequence: CASSPNPGGWTEAFF. The CDR3 bases are TGTGCCAGCAGCCCAAACCCAGGGGGTTGGACTGAAGCTTTCTTT.